The T cell receptor (beta chain) under discussion was sequenced for a study of CD8 T cells in Susac syndrome. RNA was extracted with the RNeasy kit, and a quantity of 0.5 to 1 ug was reverse transcribed using random hexamers. TCRdb reanalysed the immunoSEQ multiplex PCR reads using MiXCR and keeps one entry per CDR3 protein. The table records 180,000 or so distinct CDR3 sequences, 85% to 95% of them present only once. Note on this clonotype: Its specificity is not known.

Notes on the study in general: There was no clonal expansion in the CD4+ T cell repertoires of Susac syndrome.

The clonotype originates from a human donor with Susac syndrome. The sample comprised CD4+ T cells from PBMCs.

CDR3 protein: CASSIGTGDAPETQYF. DNA for the CDR3: TGTGCCAGTAGTATAGGGACAGGGGACGCCCCCGAGACCCAGTACTTC. This chain links TRBV19 with TRBJ2-5, with 9 bases identical to TRBD1. V lost 1 base, J lost 5 bases, and 8 bases stayed unmatched. The CDR3 is 16 residues long. CDR1 is LNHDA, CDR2 SQIVND, per germline (reference sequence). Full variable domain (rest looked up from reference TRBV19 and TRBJ2-5): DGGITQSPKYLFRKEGQNVTLSCEQNLNHDAMYWYRQDPGQGLRLIYYSQIVNDFQKGDIAEGYSVSREKKESFPLTVTSAQKNPTAFYLCASSIGTGDAPETQYFGPGTRLLVL.